This passage covers 11 T cell receptor beta chains from one sample sequenced in a study of OX40 agonist ivuxolimab in advanced cancers. Measured with immunoSEQ multiplex PCR; TCRdb has only the in-frame clones, and not every one. The data contain 95,000 or so clones, around 85% of them singletons. The source was CD4+ or CD8+ T cells sorted from blood, collected in a trial of the OX40 agonist ivuxolimab. The receptor set was obtained from an adult with an advanced solid tumor such as melanoma, head and neck, liver or kidney cancer.

This clone was observed a single time. This chain's CDR3 is CASSQGTSPGELFF. In DNA, the CDR3 is TGTGCCAGCAGCCAGGGGACCAGTCCCGGGGAGCTGTTTTTT. The chain recombines TRBV5-4 with TRBJ2-2; possible D gene TRBD1, 6 bases. This CDR3 region has 14 residues. Trimming left V 4 bases short and J 6 bases short, with 13 bases between. CDR1 and CDR2 (germline): SGHNT, YYREEE (reference sequence).

The chain couples TRBV28 to TRBJ2-7; either TRBD1 or TRBD2 may fit D (5 bases each). Trimming removed 8 bases from V and 3 bases from J, with 17 bases in between. The CDR3 extends over 14 amino acids. The germline V gene encodes CDR1 MDHEN and CDR2 SYDVKM. The CDR3 region is CASLPGGGFYEQYF. Written as DNA, the CDR3 is TGTGCCAGCTTACCTGGGGGTGGATTCTACGAGCAGTACTTC.

The rearrangement links TRBV5-1 to TRBJ2-7; D call uncertain. V was pared by 7 bases and J by 0 bases, with 11 bases between. The CDR3 sequence is 13 residues long. The germline CDR1 and CDR2 sequences are SGHRS and YFSETQ. As DNA, the CDR3 is TGCGCCAGCGCTCTAGAAGTCTCCTACGAGCAGTACTTC. Translated, it gives CASALEVSYEQYF.

The V and J genes are TRBV18 and TRBJ2-7, with D perhaps TRBD1 (5 bases). The CDR3 is 13 amino acids. Germline assignment: CDR1 KGHSH and CDR2 LQKENI. V lost 4 bases to trimming and J lost 2 bases, with 9 bases between them. CDR3 coding DNA: TGTGCCAGCTCACTCAGGGTTACCTACGAGCAGTACTTC. This translates into CASSLRVTYEQYF. Full variable domain (outside the CDR3, taken from reference TRBV18 and TRBJ2-7): NAGVMQNPRHLVRRRGQEARLRCSPMKGHSHVYWYRQLPEEGLKFMVYLQKENIIDESGMPKERFSAEFPKEGPSILRIQQVVRGDSAAYFCASSLRVTYEQYFGPGTRLTVT.

The V and J genes are TRBV30 and TRBJ2-5; 10 nucleotides match TRBD1. This CDR3 is built from 14 residues. Germline values: CDR1 GTSNPN, CDR2 SVGIG (reference sequence). The ends lost 2 bases at V and 4 bases at J; junction bases unmatched: 4. DNA of the CDR3: TGTGCCTGGAGTCAAGGACAGGGGGGAGAGACCCAGTACTTC. This encodes CAWSQGQGGETQYF.

The V call is TRBV30, the J call TRBJ2-7; TRBD2 might be the D (6 bases). CDR3 length: 13 residues. V lost 6 bases, J lost 7 bases, and 19 bases lay in between. CDR1 and CDR2 from the germline V gene are GTSNPN and SVGIG (reference sequence). The CDR3 nucleotides are TGTGCCTGTGCCAGCGGATTTGGGGGGGAGCAGTACTTC. This gives the protein CACASGFGGEQYF.

The CDR3 nucleotides read TGTGCCAGCAGCCCTAACACCGGGGAGCTGTTTTTT. Its translation is CASSPNTGELFF. The chain recombines TRBV13 with TRBJ2-2; D remains unclear. The germline V and J ends were trimmed by 5 bases and 2 bases, with 3 bases remaining between them. Germline loops: CDR1 PRHDT, CDR2 FYEKMQ (reference sequence). This CDR3 region has 12 residues.

The sample holds one count of this clone. V usage is TRBV4-3 and J usage is TRBJ1-5; a possible D gene is TRBD1 (5 bases). This CDR3 is 15 amino acids long. V shed 0 bases and J shed 5 bases, with 11 bases lying between them. Per germline, CDR1 LGHNA and CDR2 YSLEER. The CDR3 coding sequence is TGCGCCAGCAGCCAAGACCGGGACGCCTATCAGCCCCAGCATTTT. Encoded protein: CASSQDRDAYQPQHF.

This chain connects TRBV7-2 to TRBJ2-2, with D hard to call. CDR1 SGHTA and CDR2 FQGNSA come from the germline V gene. Trimming took 1 base from V and 7 from J, leaving 7 bases between them. The CDR3 is 13 amino acids. The CDR3: CASSLDWVGELFF. CDR3 in DNA: TGTGCCAGCAGCTTAGATTGGGTCGGGGAGCTGTTTTTT. Full variable domain (remainder filled in from reference TRBV7-2 and TRBJ2-2): GAGVSQSPSNKVTEKGKDVELRCDPISGHTALYWYRQSLGQGLEFLIYFQGNSAPDKSGLPSDRFSAERTGGSVSTLTIQRTQQEDSAVYLCASSLDWVGELFFGEGSRLTVL.

V is TRBV4-1 and J is TRBJ1-4, with D unresolved. From germline, CDR1 is MGHRA and CDR2 YSYEKL. Trimming stripped 1 base from V and 5 bases from J, with 11 bases between. This CDR3 contains 15 residues. The CDR3 spells CASSQVPTGNEKLFF. As DNA, the CDR3 is TGCGCCAGCAGCCAAGTCCCCACGGGGAATGAAAAACTGTTTTTT.

The table lists this clone with a few counts. The rearrangement links TRBV4-1 to TRBJ1-1; unclear D gene. Germline-derived CDR1 and CDR2 are MGHRA and YSYEKL. V gave up 8 bases and J gave up 0 bases, with 13 bases separating them. CDR3 length: 14 residues. In DNA form, the CDR3 reads TGCGCCAGCGCACCGGACGGGTTGAACACTGAAGCTTTCTTT. Its protein is CASAPDGLNTEAFF.